This TCR beta chain is from a study of T cell clonotyping in hematopoietic cell transplantation (TCRdb year 2021). Looking at the study overall: Pretransplant samples from recipients were collected after cytoreduction. In the study, approximately 140 blood samples were gathered from a few dozen consecutive transplant recipients and their related donors. Patients were recruited between September 2015 and January 2017 and followed until September 2020 or death. Summary of the overall study and its limitations: Donor and pretransplant recipient Inverse Simpson Index values predicted broader posttransplant TCR repertoire diversity. Recipient TCR diversity fell after transplant, with pathologically expanded clonotypes rising progressively from day 30 to day 180. The sample size was limited, and because cells were not sorted, the contributions of CD4 and CD8 repertoires could not be separated. Just a small fraction of recipient repertoires overlapped with donor repertoires, and more than 95% appeared de novo at the given depth.

To note about this clone: Its antigen target is currently unknown. Within one base of it there is no much larger clone, and no base qualities were kept.

Cut back by 3 bases and 4 bases, the V and J ends lie 13 bases apart. CDR1 and CDR2 (GTSNPN, SVGIG) derive from the germline V gene (reference sequence). Its CDR3 holds 14 amino acids, cysteine through phenylalanine. The kept DNA is CDR3 alone, 42 bases in frame from the first base. The time point label of this sample denotes: recipient sample about 28 days before transplant, after cytoreduction. Blood samples were obtained from recipients approximately 28 days before transplant and at days 30, 100 and 180 after transplant. Nuclei Lysis Solution was used to extract genomic DNA from fresh or cryopreserved unfractionated peripheral blood mononuclear cells. With the immunoSEQ assay, which is a bias-controlled multiplex PCR relying on V- and J-specific primers, TCR beta CDR3 regions were amplified from genomic DNA. In a second PCR step, a proprietary barcode and Illumina adapter sequences were attached to the CDR3 amplicons. An Illumina MiSeq instrument was used for sequencing of the CDR3 libraries. Per the authors' processing: Export and quality control were handled in immunoSEQ Analyzer 3.0, while downstream analyses relied on R Bioconductor and Immunarch. Repertoire metrics were calculated using only productive rearrangements within the normalized downsampled data set. Clonotypes larger than 5 templates in the normalized cohort were defined as pathologically expanded. The Inverse Simpson Index served as the measure of repertoire diversity. The non-normalized data set was used for CMV-specificity analyses so that all clonotypes could be captured. Drawn from immuneACCESS, this table holds only the in-frame rearrangements with V and J called that TCRdb kept. Clones are partly lost; checked studies trace under half to an unresolved V gene and leave the rest unexplained. That table furnishes V, J and clone size, whereas the DNA furnished D and trimming. A total of 25,000 to 30,000 clones appear in this sample, less than 85% of them only once. The top ten hold around 2% of the sample.

This sequence was found in a man between 35 and 55 years old with acute myeloid leukemia. Some clones in this sample may be carry-over from other donors' samples. Sequences were derived from peripheral blood mononuclear cells, sampled before stem cell transplant. Recombination connected TRBV30 to TRBJ2-1; TRBD2 is a weak D gene call, 5 bases matching. The sequence in DNA is TGTGCCTGGAGCTCCGGGATCTCGTACAATGAGCAGTTCTTC. It specifies CAWSSGISYNEQFF.